The clone carrying this TCR beta chain was found once. This sample is part of a study of cytomegalovirus exposure and HLA in healthy donors. The PCR contained 60 Vbeta and 13 Jbeta primers. Data came from immunoSEQ multiplex PCR; TCRdb stores just in-frame clones and leaves some out. The sample holds about 180,000 clones, 70% to 80% seen once. The CDR3 consists of 21 residues. Trimming at V came to 3 bases and at J to 2 bases, leaving 20 bases not matched to a gene. Germline CDR1 MDHEN, CDR2 SYDVKM. Sequenced material: PBMCs. The origin of this receptor is a man aged 60 to 69 in good health and CMV-seronegative. The V call is TRBV28, the J call TRBJ2-7; 12 nucleotides line up with TRBD2. The CDR3, as DNA: TGTGCCAGCAGTTTCTATAACCCCCAAGGTGGTTGGACTAGCGGGACCTACGAGCAGTACTTC. Amino acids: CASSFYNPQGGWTSGTYEQYF.